The 7 T cell receptor beta chains below were found in one sample sequenced in a study of T cell responses to AZD1222 COVID-19 vaccine. The assay was immunoSEQ multiplex PCR, and TCRdb's table has in-frame clones only and misses some. The table shows under 90,000 clones, with around four fifths occurring only once. Sequencing used peripheral blood, obtained 28 days after the second AZD1222 dose. The receptors shown here come from an adult who received the AZD1222 COVID-19 vaccine.

The chain couples TRBV19 to TRBJ1-5; D is possibly TRBD1 (5 bases). The V gene lost 5 bases and the J gene lost 6 bases, with 11 bases spanning the gap. This CDR3 is built from 13 residues. Germline CDR1 and CDR2: LNHDA and SQIVND (reference sequence). The CDR3 bases are TGTGCCAGTAGTTTCCAGGGACGTCAGCCCCAGCATTTT. Protein sequence: CASSFQGRQPQHF.

This chain joins TRBV5-4 and TRBJ2-6; TRBD1 agrees at 10 bases. Germline V gene lookup returns CDR1 SGHNT and CDR2 YYREEE (reference sequence). V lost 4 bases to trimming and J lost 0 bases; unmatched junction nucleotides: 4. CDR3 size: 17 residues. DNA for the CDR3: TGTGCCAGCAGCATGACAGGGGGCAACTCTGGGGCCAACGTCCTGACTTTC. Its translation is CASSMTGGNSGANVLTF.

The V gene is TRBV29-1, the J gene TRBJ1-1; no clear D. This CDR3 spans 13 amino acids. CDR1 and CDR2 (germline): SQVTM, ANQGSEA. Trimming pared 4 bases from V and 5 bases from J, leaving 14 bases between. The CDR3 here is CSVVSAGGTEAFF. For the CDR3, the DNA is TGCAGCGTTGTTTCTGCCGGTGGGACTGAAGCTTTCTTT.

The rearrangement links TRBV29-1 to TRBJ2-7, with no clear D. Germline CDR1 is SQVTM and CDR2 is ANQGSEA. The CDR3 sequence is 15 residues long. V was shortened by 3 bases and J by 0 bases, with 15 bases between the two germline ends. The CDR3 nucleotides are TGCAGCGTTGAGGGCGGCTGGGATAACTCCTACGAGCAGTACTTC. Translating gives CSVEGGWDNSYEQYF.

The genes are TRBV30 and TRBJ1-2; TRBD1 is a possible D gene (5 bases). The CDR3 is 12 residues long. Trimming removed 2 bases from V and 8 bases from J, with 12 bases in between. Germline CDR1 is GTSNPN and CDR2 is SVGIG (reference sequence). The CDR3 coding sequence is TGTGCCTGGAGTTGGGGCGCCAGAGGCTACACCTTC. This sequence encodes CAWSWGARGYTF.

This clone was seen just once. The V and J genes are TRBV6-4 and TRBJ2-7, with 10 nucleotides matching TRBD2. Trimming took 0 bases from V and 1 from J; bases not matched to a gene: 0. CDR3 length: 15 residues. The germline gives CDR1 MRHNA, CDR2 SNTAGT. The CDR3 DNA is TGTGCCAGCAGTGACTCGACTAGCGGGTCCTACGAGCAGTACTTC. Translated, it gives CASSDSTSGSYEQYF.

The chain couples TRBV6-5 to TRBJ1-1, with no clear D. Germline loops: CDR1 MNHEY, CDR2 SVGAGI. The CDR3 is made up of 12 amino acids. The V end was cut by 6 bases, the J end by 3 bases, with 8 bases between. CDR3 DNA sequence: TGTGCCAGCAGGCCCGCTGACACTGAAGCTTTCTTT. It translates to CASRPADTEAFF.